This T cell receptor beta chain was found in a study of T cells in Graves' hyperthyroidism and ophthalmopathy. The germline V gene encodes CDR1 DFQATT and CDR2 SNEGSKA (reference sequence). The CDR3 sequence is 18 residues long. V trimming: 6 bases; J trimming: 3 bases; junction bases outside the gene matches: 22. There were TCR beta CDR3 regions amplified from RNA transcripts. Using the HTBI primer set, a first-round RT-PCR was run on the TCR CDR3. MiXCR, applied by TCRdb to the multiplex PCR reads, yields one record per CDR3 protein. The table lists some 570,000 distinct CDR3 sequences, 14% of them singletons.

What was sequenced was blood. The sequence was collected from a woman aged 18-29 years with Graves' ophthalmopathy. V and J are TRBV20-1 and TRBJ2-7, with 8 bases that match TRBD2. The CDR3 DNA reads TGCAGTGCGGAAACTAGCGGAGGGGGGGCGAGGGGTTACTACGAGCAGTACTTC. This gives the protein CSAETSGGGARGYYEQYF.